Described below is a single TCR beta chain sequence and its context. Antigen: not known. This record belongs to a study of cytomegalovirus exposure and HLA in healthy donors. Findings and caveats of the study: An analysis that was carried out later associated approximately 17,000 TCR beta sequences with HLA alleles at 0.05 false discovery rate.

The donors comprised healthy bone marrow donors. PCR amplification relied on 60 Vbeta primers (plus 13 Jbeta primers). The method was immunoSEQ multiplex PCR; TCRdb's version includes in-frame clones alone and lacks a portion of them. The repertoire holds around 140,000 clones, with roughly 10% as singletons. Sample: PBMCs. The TCR sequence derives from a man aged 45-65 years in good health and CMV-seronegative.

The CDR3 DNA reads TGCAGCGTTGACAGGGATAACTCCTACGAGCAGTACTTC. It is translated as CSVDRDNSYEQYF. The chain joins TRBV29-1 to TRBJ2-7, with TRBD1 as a possible D gene (5 bases). The CDR3 covers 13 residues. The germline gives CDR1 SQVTM, CDR2 ANQGSEA. The V gene lost 3 bases and the J gene lost 0 bases, with 9 bases spanning the gap.